This entry describes one T cell receptor beta chain. The record originates from a study of blood T cell repertoires in COVID-19. Overall study: COVID-19 samples collected from the United States, Italy and Spain covered acute and convalescent phases. The cDNA or gDNA used as material had been derived from T cells, B-cell-depleted T cells, or PBMCs.

As originally analysed: Amplified reference gene primers provided the basis for estimating nucleated cell counts. Sequencing used immunoSEQ multiplex PCR; TCRdb keeps in-frame clones, though not all of them. The DNA was the basis for D and trimming; V, J and clone size are from that table. The sample has some 250,000 clones, approximately 81% seen once. The ends lost 5 bases at V and 6 bases at J; junction bases unmatched: 12. Germline CDR1 reads SGHVS; CDR2 reads FQNEAQ. This CDR3 region has 15 residues. The receptor's source is a woman under 30 with acute or convalescent COVID-19. This chain uses TRBV7-8 with TRBJ2-7, with 8 bases lining up with TRBD2. The sample taken for sequencing was peripheral blood. The CDR3: CASSPPGLVGLEQYF. The CDR3 bases are TGTGCCAGCAGCCCCCCGGGACTAGTGGGGCTCGAGCAGTACTTC.